These T cell receptor beta chains were read from a single sample in a study of PD-1 blockade in classical Hodgkin lymphoma. Produced via immunoSEQ multiplex PCR; TCRdb's table is partial and in-frame only. The sample includes tens of thousands of clones, 85% to 95% seen only once; the top ten take 6.5% to 8%. The material was peripheral blood mononuclear cells (PBMCs), obtained at baseline. These receptors were taken from a human donor with classical Hodgkin lymphoma. CDR3s include the opening cysteine and the closing phenylalanine or tryptophan. A D gene is named only where the DNA matches it firmly. Clone size is shown for a subset of rows, as once, few, many or a class of expanded clone.

TRBV7-3	TRBD2	TRBJ2-3	-	TGTGCCAGCAAAGCGGGGGGCCCTTTATCCCCCGATACGCAGTATTTT	CASKAGGPLSPDTQYF
TRBV6-1	-	TRBJ1-2	-	TGTGCCAGCCTTGTAGGGACGGAAAGCTATGGCTACACCTTC	CASLVGTESYGYTF
TRBV9	TRBD1	TRBJ2-1	once	TGTGCCAGCAGCTCCGGACAGGGAGCCTACAATGAGCAGTTCTTC	CASSSGQGAYNEQFF
TRBV5-5	TRBD1	TRBJ1-5	-	TGTGCCAGCAGCGCGGACAGGGAGGAATATCAGCCCCAGCATTTT	CASSADREEYQPQHF
TRBV2	TRBD1	TRBJ1-4	-	TGTGCCAGCAGGTTATCCGGGACAGAGAATGAAAAACTGTTTTTT	CASRLSGTENEKLFF
TRBV5-8	-	TRBJ1-1	once	TGTGCCAGCAGCCCCCGGGGGAACACTGAAGCTTTCTTT	CASSPRGNTEAFF
TRBV6-6	TRBD1	TRBJ1-5	-	TGTGCCAGCAGTTACTCGACACAGGGGAATCAGCCCCAGCATTTT	CASSYSTQGNQPQHF
TRBV29-1	-	TRBJ1-5	-	TGCAGCGTTGAAGATTCGGTCGGACCCCAGCATTTT	CSVEDSVGPQHF
TRBV19	-	TRBJ1-5	-	TGTGCCAGTAAGTTGGGCGCAGGCGAGGGGCTGGGGAATCAGCCCCAGCATTTT	CASKLGAGEGLGNQPQHF
TRBV2	-	TRBJ2-3	-	TGTGCCAGCAGGGGACAGGGGAGCGGGGGGATGGGCACAGATACGCAGTATTTT	CASRGQGSGGMGTDTQYF
TRBV29-1	TRBD2	TRBJ2-7	-	TGCAGCGTTGGTAGCGGGAGCTACGAGCAGTACTTC	CSVGSGSYEQYF
TRBV9	-	TRBJ2-2	-	TGTGCCAGCACCCCGAAATTCCCCGGGCAGGACGACACCGGGGAGCTGTTTTTT	CASTPKFPGQDDTGELFF
TRBV28	-	TRBJ2-7	-	TGTGCCAGCAGTTTAACCTACGAGCAGTACTTC	CASSLTYEQYF
TRBV7-9	TRBD1	TRBJ2-3	-	TGTGCCAGCAGTCAGGACAGGGCCGCCACAGATACGCAGTATTTT	CASSQDRAATDTQYF
TRBV18	-	TRBJ1-2	-	TGTGCCAGCTCACCATCACAGGCCCCGGGTGGCTACACCTTC	CASSPSQAPGGYTF
TRBV25-1	-	TRBJ2-5	few	TGTGCCAGCAGTGAAGCCGGGCCCCAGTACTTC	CASSEAGPQYF
TRBV11-1	-	TRBJ2-1	once	TGTGCCAGCAGCTTAGCGGGGAGCTCCTACAATGAGCAGTTCTTC	CASSLAGSSYNEQFF
TRBV2	TRBD1	TRBJ2-7	-	TGTGCCAGCAAGGGCAACAGGGGGAACGAGCAGTACTTC	CASKGNRGNEQYF
TRBV30	TRBD1	TRBJ1-2	-	TGTGCCTGGAGTGTATCCGTGGACAGGCTTCCCTATGGCTACACCTTC	CAWSVSVDRLPYGYTF
TRBV7-8	-	TRBJ1-1	-	TGTGCCAGCAGCTTATGGGGATCAAACACTGAAGCTTTCTTT	CASSLWGSNTEAFF
TRBV19	-	TRBJ2-1	-	TGTGCCAGCCGGGACCCAAGATCGGGCAATGAGCAGTTCTTC	CASRDPRSGNEQFF
TRBV4-1	-	TRBJ2-3	-	TGCGCCAGCGAGCCCATGATGGAGCTAGCGAGCGCAGATACGCAGTATTTT	CASEPMMELASADTQYF
TRBV5-6	TRBD1	TRBJ1-5	-	TGTGCCAGCAGCCTCCGGGACAGGGTGGTAGAACAGCCCCAGCATTTT	CASSLRDRVVEQPQHF
TRBV5-1	-	TRBJ1-6	-	TGCGCCAGCAGCCCGCGGGGGGGGTCTAATTCACCCCTCCACTTT	CASSPRGGSNSPLHF
TRBV20-1	-	TRBJ1-1	-	TGCAGTGCCCCCATTGACACTGAAGCTTTCTTT	CSAPIDTEAFF
TRBV6-5	-	TRBJ1-2	once	TGTGCCAGCTACGAGTCAGGTGGAAACTATGGCTACACCTTC	CASYESGGNYGYTF
TRBV7-9	-	TRBJ1-2	-	TGTGCCAGCAGCCAACAGGGCGGGGATTATGGCTACACCTTC	CASSQQGGDYGYTF
TRBV5-4	-	TRBJ2-1	-	TGTGCCAGCACGTGGCGGCAGGGAGACAATGAGCAGTTCTTC	CASTWRQGDNEQFF
TRBV7-3	TRBD1	TRBJ1-6	-	TGTGCCAGCAGCTTAATAGGGGGCAACTATAATTCACCCCTCCACTTT	CASSLIGGNYNSPLHF
TRBV2	TRBD1	TRBJ1-3	-	TGTGCCAGCAGTGACTCCCGACAGGGGGCATCTGGAAACACCATATATTTT	CASSDSRQGASGNTIYF
TRBV5-1	-	TRBJ2-2	-	TGCGCCAGCAGCTTGAGGGGACCGAACACCGGGGAGCTGTTTTTT	CASSLRGPNTGELFF
TRBV28	TRBD2	TRBJ2-1	-	TGTGCCAGCAGTCCCCCTCCTTGGACTAGCGGGAGGGAACACTCCTCCTACAATGAGCAGTTCTTC	CASSPPPWTSGREHSSYNEQFF
TRBV19	-	TRBJ2-4	-	TGTGCCAGTAGTCTTGACGGGCAGGTCCTAGCCAAAAACATTCAGTACTTC	CASSLDGQVLAKNIQYF
TRBV28	-	TRBJ1-5	-	TGTGCCAGCAGTCCCCAGGCCAGAGGCAATCAGCCCCAGCATTTT	CASSPQARGNQPQHF
TRBV4-3	TRBD1	TRBJ2-4	-	TGCGCCAGCAGCCATGGGACAGGGGGCATGAAAAACATTCAGTACTTC	CASSHGTGGMKNIQYF
TRBV11-2	-	TRBJ2-5	-	TGTGCCAGCAGCTTTCGGGTCGGCAGGGTGGGGACAAAACAAGAGACCCAGTACTTC	CASSFRVGRVGTKQETQYF
TRBV7-9	TRBD1	TRBJ1-5	-	TGTGCCAGCAGCGTGGGGACAGGGTGGCAGCCCCAGCATTTT	CASSVGTGWQPQHF
TRBV6-4	-	TRBJ2-2	-	TGTGCCAGCAGGCTAGGCGGGGAGCTGTTTTTT	CASRLGGELFF
TRBV11-2	-	TRBJ2-2	-	TGTGCCACACGGACCTTTGTTAACACCGGGGAGCTGTTTTTT	CATRTFVNTGELFF
TRBV6-5	-	TRBJ1-1	-	TGTGCCAGCAGTTACTCGTCAGGGGAAGCTTTCTTT	CASSYSSGEAFF
TRBV6-5	-	TRBJ1-2	-	TGTGCCAGCAGTCCTGACAGCATCGGGGGCTACACCTTC	CASSPDSIGGYTF
TRBV14	TRBD1	TRBJ2-7	-	TGTGCCAGCAGTGATACCCTTCCCGGGACAGGGTTTCTAGGCGAGCAGTACTTC	CASSDTLPGTGFLGEQYF
TRBV27	-	TRBJ1-1	-	TGTGCCAGCAGTTTATTTCTTGGAAACCATGAAGCTTTCTTT	CASSLFLGNHEAFF
TRBV9	-	TRBJ2-7	few	TGTGCCAGCAGCGACGGGAGCCACTACGAGCAGTACTTC	CASSDGSHYEQYF
TRBV28	TRBD2	TRBJ2-1	-	TGTGCCAGCACGGGACTAGCGGGAGGGTATGAGCAGTTCTTC	CASTGLAGGYEQFF
TRBV7-6	-	TRBJ2-4	-	TGTGCCAGCAGCTTATCTCCAGGGATCATTCAGTACTTC	CASSLSPGIIQYF
TRBV6-6	-	TRBJ1-6	once	TGTGCCAGCAGTCTCACGCTTAATTCACCCCTCCACTTT	CASSLTLNSPLHF
TRBV2	-	TRBJ2-2	-	TGTGCCAGCGGAAGGGACCCCTGGGCGGGTACCGGGGAGCTGTTTTTT	CASGRDPWAGTGELFF
TRBV30	-	TRBJ1-2	-	TGTGCCTGGAGTGGGCCGGGACGATGGGGCCCTAACTATGGCTACACCTTC	CAWSGPGRWGPNYGYTF
TRBV19	-	TRBJ2-3	-	TGTGCCAGTAGTACCGAGGGGCTCACAGATACGCAGTATTTT	CASSTEGLTDTQYF
TRBV9	TRBD2	TRBJ2-7	-	TGTGCCAGCAGCCAGGGAGCGGGAAGCTACGAGCAGTACTTC	CASSQGAGSYEQYF
TRBV7-8	-	TRBJ2-3	-	TGTGCCAGCAGCTTCCCCGGAGCGTCTAGCACAGATACGCAGTATTTT	CASSFPGASSTDTQYF
TRBV27	-	TRBJ1-6	-	TGTGCCAGCAGTTTGGCAGGGTGGGACTCACCCCTCCACTTT	CASSLAGWDSPLHF
TRBV27	-	TRBJ2-3	-	TGTGCCAGCAGTTCTGGGTGGGGGGGGCGTAGCACAGATACGCAGTATTTT	CASSSGWGGRSTDTQYF